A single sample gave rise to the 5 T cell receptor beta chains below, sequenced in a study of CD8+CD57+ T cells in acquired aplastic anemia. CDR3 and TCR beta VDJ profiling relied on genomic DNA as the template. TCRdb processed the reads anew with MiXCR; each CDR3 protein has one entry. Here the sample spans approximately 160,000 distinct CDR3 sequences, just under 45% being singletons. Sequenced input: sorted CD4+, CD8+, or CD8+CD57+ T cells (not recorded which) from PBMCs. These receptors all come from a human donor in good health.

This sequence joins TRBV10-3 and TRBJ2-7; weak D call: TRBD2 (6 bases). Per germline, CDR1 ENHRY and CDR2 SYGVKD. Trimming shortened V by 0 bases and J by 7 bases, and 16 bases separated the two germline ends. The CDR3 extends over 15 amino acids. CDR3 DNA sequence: TGTGCCATCAGTGAGTCGAGACCCGGAGGGGAAGAGCAGTACTTC. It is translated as CAISESRPGGEEQYF.

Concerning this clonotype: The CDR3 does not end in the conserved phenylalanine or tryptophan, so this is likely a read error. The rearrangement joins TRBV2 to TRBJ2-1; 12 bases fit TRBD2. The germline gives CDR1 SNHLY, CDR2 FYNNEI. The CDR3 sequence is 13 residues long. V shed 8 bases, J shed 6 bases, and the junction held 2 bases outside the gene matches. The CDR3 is CASETSGGNEQFL. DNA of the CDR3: TGTGCCAGCGAGACTAGCGGGGGCAATGAGCAGTTCCTC.

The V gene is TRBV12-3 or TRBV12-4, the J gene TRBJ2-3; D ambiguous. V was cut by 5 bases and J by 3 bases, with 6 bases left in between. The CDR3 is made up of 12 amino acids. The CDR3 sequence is CASSPWTDTQYF. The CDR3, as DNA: TGTGCCAGCAGTCCGTGGACAGATACGCAGTATTTT.

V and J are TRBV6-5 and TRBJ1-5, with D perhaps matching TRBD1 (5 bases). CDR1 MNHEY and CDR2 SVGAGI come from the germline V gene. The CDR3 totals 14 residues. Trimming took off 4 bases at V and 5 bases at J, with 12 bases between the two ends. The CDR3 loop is CASSSTVMYQPQHF. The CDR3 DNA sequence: TGTGCCAGCAGTTCGACAGTTATGTATCAGCCCCAGCATTTT.

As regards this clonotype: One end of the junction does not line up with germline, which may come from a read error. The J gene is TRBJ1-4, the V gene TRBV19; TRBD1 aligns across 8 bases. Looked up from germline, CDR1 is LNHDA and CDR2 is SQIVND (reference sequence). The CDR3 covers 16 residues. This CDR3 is CASSINRGSANEKPFF. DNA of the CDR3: TGTGCCAGTAGTATTAACAGGGGGTCGGCTAATGAAAAACCGTTTTTT.